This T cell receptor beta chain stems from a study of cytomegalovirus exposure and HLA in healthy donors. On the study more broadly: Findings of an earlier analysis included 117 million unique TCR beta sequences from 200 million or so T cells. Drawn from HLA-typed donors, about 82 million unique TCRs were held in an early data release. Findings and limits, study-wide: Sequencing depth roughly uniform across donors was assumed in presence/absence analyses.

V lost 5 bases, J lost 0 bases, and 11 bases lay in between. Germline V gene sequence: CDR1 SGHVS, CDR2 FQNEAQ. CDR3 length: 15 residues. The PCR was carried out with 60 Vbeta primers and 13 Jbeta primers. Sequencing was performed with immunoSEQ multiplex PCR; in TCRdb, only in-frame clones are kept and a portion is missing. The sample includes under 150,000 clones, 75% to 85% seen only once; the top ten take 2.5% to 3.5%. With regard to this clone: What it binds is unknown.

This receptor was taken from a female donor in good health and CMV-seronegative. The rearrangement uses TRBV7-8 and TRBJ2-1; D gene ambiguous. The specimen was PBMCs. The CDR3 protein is CASSPVEASYNEQFF. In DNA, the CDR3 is TGTGCCAGCAGCCCCGTCGAGGCCTCCTACAATGAGCAGTTCTTC.